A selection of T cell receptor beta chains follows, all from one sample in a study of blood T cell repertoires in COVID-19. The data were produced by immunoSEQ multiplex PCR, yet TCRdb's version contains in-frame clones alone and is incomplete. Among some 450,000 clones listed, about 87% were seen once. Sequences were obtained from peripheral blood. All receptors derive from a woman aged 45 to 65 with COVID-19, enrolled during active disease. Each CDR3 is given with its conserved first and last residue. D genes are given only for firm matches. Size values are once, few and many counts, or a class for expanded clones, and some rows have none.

CDR3 protein: CASSFYRGGEAFF; CDR3 DNA: TGTGCCAGCAGTTTTTACAGGGGAGGTGAAGCTTTCTTT; clone size: once; D gene: TRBD1; V gene: TRBV12-3/TRBV12-4; J gene: TRBJ1-1
CDR3 protein: CASRPDRGGNSPLHF; CDR3 DNA: TGTGCCAGCAGACCAGACAGGGGGGGAAATTCACCCCTCCACTTT; clone size: -; D gene: TRBD1; V gene: TRBV5-4; J gene: TRBJ1-6
CDR3 protein: CASSWEGGIEAFF; CDR3 DNA: TGTGCCAGCAGCTGGGAAGGGGGAATTGAAGCTTTCTTT; clone size: -; D gene: -; V gene: TRBV7-9; J gene: TRBJ1-1
CDR3 protein: CASSGSTDTQYF; CDR3 DNA: TGTGCCAGCAGTGGCAGCACAGATACGCAGTATTTT; clone size: -; D gene: -; V gene: TRBV14; J gene: TRBJ2-3
CDR3 protein: CASSPLYTDRGLGYGYTF; CDR3 DNA: TGTGCCAGCAGCCCGCTGTATACCGACAGGGGGCTTGGCTATGGCTACACCTTC; clone size: -; D gene: TRBD1; V gene: TRBV11-2; J gene: TRBJ1-2
CDR3 protein: CASSLAQRPGNEQFF; CDR3 DNA: TGTGCCAGCAGCTTAGCCCAGCGACCCGGGAATGAGCAGTTCTTC; clone size: -; D gene: -; V gene: TRBV7-6; J gene: TRBJ2-1
CDR3 protein: CAWSARLAGASYEQYF; CDR3 DNA: TGTGCCTGGAGTGCCAGACTAGCGGGGGCCTCCTACGAGCAGTACTTC; clone size: -; D gene: TRBD2; V gene: TRBV30; J gene: TRBJ2-7
CDR3 protein: CASSLPGREKAYTF; CDR3 DNA: TGTGCCAGCAGTTTACCGGGACGGGAGAAGGCCTACACCTTC; clone size: -; D gene: -; V gene: TRBV27; J gene: TRBJ1-2
CDR3 protein: CASSSRGGTNYGYTF; CDR3 DNA: TGTGCCAGCAGCTCCCGGGGGGGGACTAACTATGGCTACACCTTC; clone size: -; D gene: -; V gene: TRBV5-4; J gene: TRBJ1-2
CDR3 protein: CASTETGSSTDTQYF; CDR3 DNA: TGTGCCAGCACCGAGACTGGGTCTAGCACAGATACGCAGTATTTT; clone size: once; D gene: -; V gene: TRBV7-9; J gene: TRBJ2-3
CDR3 protein: CASSLEASADTQYF; CDR3 DNA: TGTGCCAGCAGCTTAGAGGCTAGCGCAGATACGCAGTATTTT; clone size: -; D gene: -; V gene: TRBV7-2; J gene: TRBJ2-3
CDR3 protein: CASSVPDRGISGANVLTF; CDR3 DNA: TGTGCCAGCAGTGTCCCCGACAGGGGAATCTCTGGGGCCAACGTCCTGACTTTC; clone size: -; D gene: TRBD1; V gene: TRBV6-4; J gene: TRBJ2-6
CDR3 protein: CASSPGQGGEKLFF; CDR3 DNA: TGCGCCAGCAGCCCGGGTCAGGGGGGTGAAAAACTGTTTTTT; clone size: -; D gene: TRBD1; V gene: TRBV5-1; J gene: TRBJ1-4
CDR3 protein: CAGRQGNQPQHF; CDR3 DNA: TGTGCCGGCAGGCAGGGAAATCAGCCCCAGCATTTT; clone size: -; D gene: -; V gene: TRBV7-9; J gene: TRBJ1-5
CDR3 protein: CASKAGPNTEAFF; CDR3 DNA: TGCGCCAGCAAGGCAGGGCCGAACACTGAAGCTTTCTTT; clone size: -; D gene: -; V gene: TRBV5-1; J gene: TRBJ1-1
CDR3 protein: CASSLTVGEAFF; CDR3 DNA: TGCGCCAGCAGCTTGACCGTCGGGGAAGCTTTCTTT; clone size: -; D gene: -; V gene: TRBV5-1; J gene: TRBJ1-1
CDR3 protein: CASSLLAGPAYNEQFF; CDR3 DNA: TGTGCCAGCAGCTTACTAGCGGGGCCTGCCTACAATGAGCAGTTCTTC; clone size: -; D gene: TRBD2; V gene: TRBV7-9; J gene: TRBJ2-1
CDR3 protein: CACRGLTGYTF; CDR3 DNA: TGTGCCTGTAGAGGGTTAACTGGCTACACCTTC; clone size: -; D gene: -; V gene: TRBV3-1/TRBV3-2; J gene: TRBJ1-2
CDR3 protein: CASSVSGEWGYTF; CDR3 DNA: TGTGCCAGCAGCGTTTCCGGGGAGTGGGGCTACACCTTC; clone size: -; D gene: -; V gene: TRBV9; J gene: TRBJ1-2
CDR3 protein: CASSDTGTGGTEAFF; CDR3 DNA: TGTGCCAGCAGCGATACCGGGACAGGGGGCACTGAAGCTTTCTTT; clone size: once; D gene: TRBD1; V gene: TRBV9; J gene: TRBJ1-1
CDR3 protein: CASSPGSFGNTIYF; CDR3 DNA: TGTGCCAGCAGCCCCGGGTCCTTCGGAAACACCATATATTTT; clone size: once; D gene: -; V gene: TRBV9; J gene: TRBJ1-3
CDR3 protein: CATSEPGQGAYGANVLTF; CDR3 DNA: TGTGCCACCAGTGAGCCGGGACAGGGGGCATATGGGGCCAACGTCCTGACTTTC; clone size: -; D gene: TRBD1; V gene: TRBV24-1; J gene: TRBJ2-6
CDR3 protein: CAWSRTMWDEQFF; CDR3 DNA: TGTGCCTGGAGCAGGACAATGTGGGATGAGCAGTTCTTC; clone size: -; D gene: -; V gene: TRBV30; J gene: TRBJ2-1
CDR3 protein: CASRLDGNSAFF; CDR3 DNA: TGTGCCAGCAGATTGGACGGGAACTCGGCTTTCTTT; clone size: few; D gene: -; V gene: TRBV2; J gene: TRBJ1-1
CDR3 protein: CASSSGQGTGAFF; CDR3 DNA: TGTGCCAGTAGTTCCGGACAGGGGACGGGAGCTTTCTTT; clone size: -; D gene: TRBD1; V gene: TRBV19; J gene: TRBJ1-1
CDR3 protein: CASSLAGTGFGYTF; CDR3 DNA: TGTGCCAGCAGTTTGGCAGGGACAGGGTTTGGCTACACCTTC; clone size: -; D gene: TRBD1; V gene: TRBV27; J gene: TRBJ1-2
CDR3 protein: CASSFPGGTQYF; CDR3 DNA: TGTGCCAGCAGCTTCCCCGGGGGTACGCAGTATTTT; clone size: -; D gene: -; V gene: TRBV5-4; J gene: TRBJ2-3
CDR3 protein: CASSATNRGLGSPLHF; CDR3 DNA: TGTGCCAGCAGCGCAACTAACAGGGGTTTAGGTTCACCCCTCCACTTT; clone size: -; D gene: TRBD1; V gene: TRBV5-6; J gene: TRBJ1-6
CDR3 protein: CASSEGGGETQYF; CDR3 DNA: TGCGCCAGCAGCGAGGGAGGTGGGGAGACCCAGTACTTC; clone size: -; D gene: -; V gene: TRBV5-1; J gene: TRBJ2-5
CDR3 protein: CASSLVAGGRLRGEQFF; CDR3 DNA: TGCGCCAGCAGCTTGGTAGCGGGGGGCCGCCTTCGTGGCGAGCAGTTCTTC; clone size: -; D gene: TRBD2; V gene: TRBV5-1; J gene: TRBJ2-1
CDR3 protein: CASSAEEDRPYNEQFF; CDR3 DNA: TGTGCCAGCAGCGCAGAAGAGGACAGGCCCTACAATGAGCAGTTCTTC; clone size: -; D gene: TRBD1; V gene: TRBV9; J gene: TRBJ2-1
CDR3 protein: CAISESQVNQPQHF; CDR3 DNA: TGTGCCATCAGTGAGTCCCAGGTCAATCAGCCCCAGCATTTT; clone size: -; D gene: -; V gene: TRBV10-3; J gene: TRBJ1-5
CDR3 protein: CASSQDRAGGATGELFF; CDR3 DNA: TGTGCCAGCAGCCAAGATCGGGCAGGGGGAGCCACCGGGGAGCTGTTTTTT; clone size: once; D gene: TRBD1; V gene: TRBV3-1/TRBV3-2; J gene: TRBJ2-2
CDR3 protein: CASSPSSYNSPLHF; CDR3 DNA: TGTGCCAGCAGTCCTAGCTCCTATAATTCACCCCTCCACTTT; clone size: -; D gene: -; V gene: TRBV2; J gene: TRBJ1-6
CDR3 protein: CASSNPPGGPQHF; CDR3 DNA: TGTGCCAGCAGTAATCCTCCCGGGGGGCCCCAGCATTTT; clone size: -; D gene: -; V gene: TRBV28; J gene: TRBJ1-5
CDR3 protein: CASGTGRNQPQHF; CDR3 DNA: TGTGCCAGCGGGACAGGGAGGAATCAGCCCCAGCATTTT; clone size: -; D gene: TRBD1; V gene: TRBV12-3/TRBV12-4; J gene: TRBJ1-5
CDR3 protein: CASSRQGSSNEKLFF; CDR3 DNA: TGTGCCAGCAGTCGACAGGGGAGTAGTAATGAAAAACTGTTTTTT; clone size: -; D gene: TRBD1; V gene: TRBV7-9; J gene: TRBJ1-4
CDR3 protein: CASSQDNQPQHF; CDR3 DNA: TGCGCCAGCTCACAGGACAATCAGCCCCAGCATTTT; clone size: -; D gene: -; V gene: TRBV23-1; J gene: TRBJ1-5
CDR3 protein: CASSYTSLAGETQYF; CDR3 DNA: TGTGCCAGCAGTTACACATCGCTAGCGGGAGAGACCCAGTACTTC; clone size: -; D gene: TRBD2; V gene: TRBV6-2/TRBV6-3; J gene: TRBJ2-5
CDR3 protein: CASSLADRTFYEQYF; CDR3 DNA: TGTGCCAGCAGCTTAGCAGACAGGACCTTCTACGAGCAGTACTTC; clone size: -; D gene: -; V gene: TRBV7-9; J gene: TRBJ2-7
CDR3 protein: CAWSLGSTGKGSPLHF; CDR3 DNA: TGTGCCTGGAGTTTAGGATCAACAGGGAAGGGTTCACCCCTCCACTTT; clone size: -; D gene: -; V gene: TRBV30; J gene: TRBJ1-6
CDR3 protein: CASSIVGGARNEQFF; CDR3 DNA: TGTGCCAGTAGTATAGTAGGGGGGGCACGGAATGAGCAGTTCTTC; clone size: -; D gene: -; V gene: TRBV19; J gene: TRBJ2-1
CDR3 protein: CASSPSGGTGASYEQYF; CDR3 DNA: TGTGCCAGCAGCCCCTCTGGAGGGACAGGGGCCTCCTACGAGCAGTACTTC; clone size: once; D gene: TRBD1; V gene: TRBV4-2; J gene: TRBJ2-7
CDR3 protein: CASRDRGPYGYTF; CDR3 DNA: TGTGCCAGCCGTGACAGGGGGCCATATGGCTACACCTTC; clone size: -; D gene: TRBD1; V gene: TRBV6-1; J gene: TRBJ1-2
CDR3 protein: CASSLDPDRGFPNEQFF; CDR3 DNA: TGTGCCAGCAGCTTGGACCCGGACAGGGGTTTTCCGAATGAGCAGTTCTTC; clone size: -; D gene: TRBD1; V gene: TRBV5-8; J gene: TRBJ2-1
CDR3 protein: CASKGQASNYGYTF; CDR3 DNA: TGTGCCAGCAAAGGACAGGCCTCTAACTATGGCTACACCTTC; clone size: -; D gene: TRBD1; V gene: TRBV2; J gene: TRBJ1-2
CDR3 protein: CASRLFWSRDRDFAEAFF; CDR3 DNA: TGTGCCAGCCGATTATTTTGGTCGAGGGACAGGGATTTCGCTGAAGCTTTCTTT; clone size: -; D gene: TRBD1; V gene: TRBV5-6; J gene: TRBJ1-1
CDR3 protein: CAIRSSGVSTDTQYF; CDR3 DNA: TGTGCCATCAGGTCTAGCGGGGTTAGCACAGATACGCAGTATTTT; clone size: -; D gene: TRBD2; V gene: TRBV10-3; J gene: TRBJ2-3
CDR3 protein: CASSERLAGDGADTQYF; CDR3 DNA: TGTGCCAGCAGCGAAAGACTAGCGGGGGATGGGGCAGATACGCAGTATTTT; clone size: -; D gene: TRBD2; V gene: TRBV11-2; J gene: TRBJ2-3
CDR3 protein: CASSIWGGQGSDQPQHF; CDR3 DNA: TGTGCCAGTAGTATATGGGGGGGTCAGGGAAGTGATCAGCCCCAGCATTTT; clone size: -; D gene: -; V gene: TRBV19; J gene: TRBJ1-5
CDR3 protein: CASSPSTDAYEQYF; CDR3 DNA: TGTGCCAGCTCACCGTCGACAGACGCCTACGAGCAGTACTTC; clone size: -; D gene: -; V gene: TRBV18; J gene: TRBJ2-7